This is a list of T cell receptor beta chains from one sample in a study of CD8 T cells in ankylosing spondylitis. From the 5' RACE reads, TCRdb called clonotypes with MiXCR, one entry per CDR3 protein. The data contain roughly 230,000 distinct CDR3 sequences, 15% to 20% of them singletons. Sequencing used blood, either unsorted or a sorted T cell fraction (not recorded which). These TCRs come from a male donor with ankylosing spondylitis or in good health (not recorded which). CDR3s include the opening cysteine and the closing phenylalanine or tryptophan. Fields, in order: J gene, clone size, D gene, V gene, CDR3 DNA, CDR3 protein. A D gene is named only where the DNA matches it firmly. Only some rows state a clone size, as once, few, many or a class for expanded clones.

TRBJ2-1	many	TRBD2	TRBV20-1	TGCAGTGCTAGCGAGGGAGGGCCCTACAATGAGCAGTTCTTC	CSASEGGPYNEQFF
TRBJ2-7	NA	TRBD1	TRBV29-1	TGCAGCGTTGAAGATCTTCGGACAGGGCACCACGAGCAGTACTTC	CSVEDLRTGHHEQYF
TRBJ2-7	many	TRBD1	TRBV5-1	TGCGCCAGCAGCTTGACACAGGGGGCTTACGAGCAGTACTTC	CASSLTQGAYEQYF
TRBJ2-1	NA	NA	TRBV4-3	TGCGCCAGCAGCCAAGATCTTGGGACCACCTACAATGAGCAGTTCTTC	CASSQDLGTTYNEQFF
TRBJ1-2	NA	NA	TRBV7-2	TGTGCCAGCAGTTCCCGGGTCGGAGGCTACACCTTC	CASSSRVGGYTF
TRBJ2-7	few	TRBD2	TRBV4-1	TGCGCCAGCAGCCAAGTCCCTAGCGGGAGGAACTACGAGCAGTACTTC	CASSQVPSGRNYEQYF
TRBJ1-6	NA	TRBD1	TRBV4-2	TGTGCCAGCAGGGATCAGGGGGCGGTTAGGAATTCACCCCTCCACTTT	CASRDQGAVRNSPLHF
TRBJ2-1	many	NA	TRBV7-9	TGTGCCAGCAGCTTGGACGGGGATGAGCAGTTCTTC	CASSLDGDEQFF
TRBJ2-1	NA	NA	TRBV12-3/TRBV12-4	TGTGCCAGCAGGTCCGGGACATACAATGAGCAGTTCTTC	CASRSGTYNEQFF
TRBJ2-7	few	TRBD1	TRBV6-1	TGTGCCAGCAGCCCTGGGGGACAGGGGGCCTACGAGCAGTACTTC	CASSPGGQGAYEQYF
TRBJ2-3	few	NA	TRBV29-1	TGCAGCGTTGAAGATCTTCCTGGCTGGGCCGAACACCGCACAGATACGCAGTATTTT	CSVEDLPGWAEHRTDTQYF
TRBJ2-7	few	TRBD2	TRBV29-1	TGCAGCGTTACCGCGACTAGCGGGATGGGTTACTACGAGCAGTACTTC	CSVTATSGMGYYEQYF
TRBJ2-1	few	NA	TRBV20-1	TGCAGTGCGGACGGGCTCAATGAGCAGTTCTTC	CSADGLNEQFF
TRBJ1-1	many	TRBD1	TRBV12-3/TRBV12-4	TGTGCCAGCAGTCCAGAAACTGGACAGGGTAGGAAAGCTTTCTTT	CASSPETGQGRKAFF
TRBJ2-7	NA	TRBD1	TRBV29-1	TGCAGCGTAGATTCCGGGACAGGTTCCTACGAGCAGTACTTC	CSVDSGTGSYEQYF
TRBJ2-7	NA	NA	TRBV6-5	TGTGCCAGCAGTTACGCCAACTCCTACGAGCAGTACTTC	CASSYANSYEQYF
TRBJ2-1	NA	TRBD2	TRBV4-3	TGCGCCAGCAGCCAAAAAGGGGAGGGCTCCTACAATGAGCAGTTCTTC	CASSQKGEGSYNEQFF
TRBJ2-1	NA	NA	TRBV12-3/TRBV12-4	TGTGCCAGCAGTTCGTCCGGGACCCTCTACAATGAGCAGTTCTTC	CASSSSGTLYNEQFF
TRBJ2-3	few	NA	TRBV7-9	TGTGCCAGCAGCTTTTCGTCCAGCACAGATACGCAGTATTTT	CASSFSSSTDTQYF
TRBJ1-5	few	NA	TRBV5-6	TGTGCCAGCAGTACCAGGCGGGGCAATCAGCCCCAGCATTTT	CASSTRRGNQPQHF
TRBJ2-2	few	NA	TRBV7-2	TGTGCCAGCAGCTTAGTTGCAGGGCTCCTCACCGGGGAGCTGTTTTTT	CASSLVAGLLTGELFF
TRBJ1-5	few	NA	TRBV19	TGTGCCAGTAGTATAGATCCGACGGGTTATAGCAATCAGCCCCAGCATTTT	CASSIDPTGYSNQPQHF
TRBJ2-7	NA	NA	TRBV15	TGTGCCACCAGCACCGACAGTTCGAACGAGCAGTACTTC	CATSTDSSNEQYF
TRBJ2-3	many	NA	TRBV9	TGTGCCAGCAGCAGAAGTACAGATACGCAGTATTTT	CASSRSTDTQYF
TRBJ2-1	few	NA	TRBV12-3/TRBV12-4	TGTGCCAGCAGTTTACTCCTCCCGACGGCCGGTGAGCAGTTCTTC	CASSLLLPTAGEQFF
TRBJ1-3	few	NA	TRBV20-1	TGCAGTGCTAGCCCGGGGGATAGAAGAAACACCATATATTTT	CSASPGDRRNTIYF
TRBJ1-6	few	NA	TRBV4-1	TGCGCCAGCAGCCGCAGTTTGGAGGGCTCTGTGGGGCCCCTCCACTTT	CASSRSLEGSVGPLHF
TRBJ2-3	few	TRBD1	TRBV10-3	TGTGCCATCAGTGAGTCCAGGGGGACAGATACGCAGTATTTT	CAISESRGTDTQYF
TRBJ2-1	few	NA	TRBV4-3	TGCGCCAGCAGCCAAGAGAGCACTAGCTACAATGAGCAGTTCTTC	CASSQESTSYNEQFF
TRBJ2-2	few	TRBD1	TRBV9	TGTGCCAGCAGCATCCGGACAGGACACACCGGGGAGCTGTTTTTT	CASSIRTGHTGELFF
TRBJ2-7	NA	NA	TRBV10-3	TGTGCCATTGATTCCGGCGCTGGCTACGAGCAGTACTTC	CAIDSGAGYEQYF
TRBJ2-1	NA	NA	TRBV5-1	TGCGCCAGCAGCCAAGTTGGGTTCAATGAGCAGTTCTTC	CASSQVGFNEQFF
TRBJ1-5	NA	NA	TRBV6-1	TGTGCCAGCAGTGTTTGGGGGGAGAATCAGCCCCAGCATTTT	CASSVWGENQPQHF
TRBJ2-3	NA	NA	TRBV12-3/TRBV12-4	TGTGCCAGCAGGGAGTGGGGCGGCACAGATACGCAGTATTTT	CASREWGGTDTQYF
TRBJ1-6	NA	NA	TRBV28	TGTGCCAGCAGTGTTGGATGGGTAAATTCACCCCTCCACTTT	CASSVGWVNSPLHF
TRBJ2-1	NA	NA	TRBV28	TGTGCCAGCAGTCCCCCCGTGGAAGCCTACAATGAGCAGTTCTTC	CASSPPVEAYNEQFF
TRBJ1-2	NA	NA	TRBV5-1	TGCGCCAGCAGCTTGTATCTGGAAGGCTACACCTTC	CASSLYLEGYTF
TRBJ2-1	NA	NA	TRBV6-4	TGTGCCAGCAGTGACTCAGCCCTTTCCGGGCAGTTCTTC	CASSDSALSGQFF
TRBJ2-1	many	NA	TRBV6-5	TGTGCCAGCAGCTACCGCCGGGACTGGAGCTCCTACAATGAGCAGTTCTTC	CASSYRRDWSSYNEQFF
TRBJ2-1	NA	TRBD2	TRBV5-1	TGCGCCAGCAGCTTGGTTGGGACCGGGACTAGCGGGGGACGATACCCTACCTACAATGAGCAGTTCTTC	CASSLVGTGTSGGRYPTYNEQFF
TRBJ2-3	NA	NA	TRBV24-1	TGTGCCACCAGTGTTTCCGACGACTCTAGCACAGATACGCAGTATTTT	CATSVSDDSSTDTQYF
TRBJ2-7	NA	TRBD1	TRBV12-3/TRBV12-4	TGTGCCAGCAGTTTACTTGGACAGGGGGCTTCCTACGAGCAGTACTTC	CASSLLGQGASYEQYF
TRBJ1-5	NA	NA	TRBV5-5	TGTGCCAGCACCCCCTTAGTGGGTTCCAATCAGCCCCAGCATTTT	CASTPLVGSNQPQHF
TRBJ2-7	NA	TRBD2	TRBV7-2	TGTGCCAGCAGCGCTGGACTAGCGGCCACCTACGAGCAGTACTTC	CASSAGLAATYEQYF
TRBJ2-7	NA	NA	TRBV20-1	TGCAGTGCTAGAGATCAATACGAGCAGTACTTC	CSARDQYEQYF
TRBJ2-7	NA	TRBD1	TRBV6-6	TGTGCCAGCAACAGGGGCTACGAGCAGTACTTC	CASNRGYEQYF
TRBJ1-2	few	TRBD1	TRBV27	TGTGCCAGCAGTCCCCTTTGGACAGGGGCTTCCTATGGCTACACCTTC	CASSPLWTGASYGYTF
TRBJ2-1	many	TRBD2	TRBV15	TGTGCCACCAGCCGTGATAGCGGGAGGGCCTACAATGAGCAGTTCTTC	CATSRDSGRAYNEQFF
TRBJ2-1	few	TRBD1	TRBV19	TGTGCCAGTACCACCGGGACAGTCAAGCATGAGCAGTTCTTC	CASTTGTVKHEQFF
TRBJ2-7	many	TRBD1	TRBV4-1	TGCGCCAGCAGCCAAGATTTAGGGGGCTACCGGGGTGAGCAGTACTTC	CASSQDLGGYRGEQYF
TRBJ2-1	many	TRBD2	TRBV14	TGTGCCAGCAGTCTTTTTAGCGGGAGGGATGAGCAGTTCTTC	CASSLFSGRDEQFF
TRBJ2-5	few	TRBD1	TRBV6-2/TRBV6-3	TGTGCCAGCAGTCCCGACATGACAGGGGGTTTTGGAGAGACCCAGTACTTC	CASSPDMTGGFGETQYF
TRBJ2-1	NA	TRBD2	TRBV20-1	TGCAGTGCTAGAGTCCTAGCGGGATCCTACAATGAGCAGTTCTTC	CSARVLAGSYNEQFF
TRBJ2-7	few	NA	TRBV29-1	TGCAGCGTTGAAGGCCAGAGGTCCTACGAGCAGTACTTC	CSVEGQRSYEQYF
TRBJ2-7	few	NA	TRBV29-1	TGCAGCGTTGAACCAGGGGAGCCCTACGAGCAGTACTTC	CSVEPGEPYEQYF